The text below deals with one TCR beta chain. This sample stems from a study of blood T cell repertoires in COVID-19. Whole-study context: COVID-19 samples collected from the United States, Italy and Spain covered acute and convalescent phases.

There are 15 residues in the CDR3. Unmatched junction bases numbered 6, after V lost 6 bases and J lost 4 bases. Per germline, CDR1 LNHDA and CDR2 SQIVND (reference sequence). The participants were between roughly 18 and 100 years old and came from about two dozen US areas. Grouping used clinical history reported by participants in a survey and questionnaire. Per the original methods: Amplifying reference gene primers gave estimates of nucleated cell counts. Assay: immunoSEQ multiplex PCR; the TCRdb copy retains only in-frame clones and omits some. V and J calls plus clone size are reproduced from that table; the DNA served to infer D and trimming. This repertoire shows 200,000 to 250,000 clones, roughly 85% found once; its top ten account for around 20%.

The sample comprised PBMCs or T cells enriched from blood (not recorded which). This TCR was sampled from a man between 35 and 55 years old who had recovered from COVID-19. The J gene is TRBJ1-2, the V gene TRBV19; 12 nucleotides match TRBD1. The CDR3 DNA reads as TGTGCCAGTAGGACTCCGGGACAGGGGGCCTATGGCTACACCTTC. Protein: CASRTPGQGAYGYTF. Full variable domain (remainder filled in from reference TRBV19 and TRBJ1-2): DGGITQSPKYLFRKEGQNVTLSCEQNLNHDAMYWYRQDPGQGLRLIYYSQIVNDFQKGDIAEGYSVSREKKESFPLTVTSAQKNPTAFYLCASRTPGQGAYGYTFGSGTRLTVV.